This TCR beta chain was captured by sequencing in a study of blood T cell repertoires in COVID-19. The CDR3 consists of 14 residues. CDR1 and CDR2 (germline): SGHRS, YFSETQ. V shed 6 bases and J 6 bases; nucleotides not matched to a gene: 5. Repertoires were generated with immunoSEQ multiplex PCR, while TCRdb's copy carries only in-frame clones and drops some. The sample contains 130,000 to 150,000 clones, about 86% of which appear only once. The specimen was PBMCs or T cells enriched from blood (not recorded which). The genes are TRBV5-1 and TRBJ1-4, with TRBD1 identical over 10 bases. This sequence originates from a man aged 50-60 years who had recovered from COVID-19. The CDR3 sequence is CASMPGTGDEKLFF. The CDR3, as DNA: TGCGCCAGCATGCCCGGGACAGGGGATGAAAAACTGTTTTTT.